This record concerns one T cell receptor beta chain sequence. No antigen is known for it. The record has no base qualities; no much larger clone is one base away. The sample belongs to a study of OX40 agonist ivuxolimab in advanced cancers. As for the study more broadly: Ivuxolimab was an agonistic, fully human IgG2 monoclonal antibody directed against OX40 (CD134), a costimulatory receptor. Intravenous ivuxolimab was administered to patients every 2 weeks at six dose levels: 0.01, 0.1, 0.3, 1.5, 3 and 10 mg/kg. Among the approximately 54 dose-escalation patients, around 20 had hepatocellular carcinoma, approximately 15 melanoma, 9 renal cell carcinoma and 9 head and neck cancer. In the dose-escalation cohort, 82.7% of patients were male, and the mean age was approximately 64 years, with a range of about 23 to 85. Patients were allowed to have had prior anti-PD-1, anti-PD-L1 or anti-CTLA-4 therapy, and around two fifths of the dose-escalation patients had been treated with checkpoint inhibitors. Partial responses occurred in three dose-escalation patients: two with cutaneous melanoma and one with hepatocellular carcinoma. The point of sequencing TCRbeta in the periphery was to test whether ivuxolimab changed TCR sequence diversity and drove clonal T-cell expansion. The monotherapy dose-escalation portion (N = 52 patients) of the phase I ivuxolimab trial is reported in the paper.

Study-level results and caveats: At doses from 0.1 to 3.0 mg/kg, clonal expansion was seen in both CD4+ and CD8+ blood T cells between baseline and week 6. In partial responders in the 0.1-3.0 mg/kg groups, normalized peripheral clonal expansion was found to be among the lowest, especially among CD8+ T cells. Which antigens the clonally expanded peripheral T cells were specific for was not determined. After ivuxolimab, expanded clones were on average more numerous among CD8+ T cells than among CD4+ T cells. Low levels of normalized T-cell clonal expansion were also seen in some nonresponding patients.

V sheds 5 bases and J sheds 5 bases, leaving 10 bases between their ends. The CDR3 spans 14 residues, from the cysteine through the phenylalanine. This entry keeps only the CDR3 DNA: 42 bases, framed from base 1. The germline V gene encodes CDR1 PRHDT and CDR2 FYEKMQ (reference sequence). Genomic DNA was isolated from the sorted cells so that the TCRbeta CDR3 region could be sequenced. The immunoSEQ Assay was used for sequencing of TCRbeta CDR3 regions. TCRdb mirrors the immuneACCESS table, restricted to in-frame sequences. Some clones are absent from its copies; in checked studies, under half trace to an unresolved V gene, and the reason for the others is unknown. The sample has over 85,000 clones on record, approximately 87% of them singletons. Over 4.5% of the sample rests with the top ten. The trial excluded patients who had a history of autoimmune disease or who were on systemic immunosuppression. Peripheral blood for TCR sequencing was drawn from every dose cohort at baseline, at cycle 4 day 1 and at cycle 7 day 1. The samples were taken from a phase I, first-in-human, multicenter, open-label dose-escalation trial of ivuxolimab. Adults with locally advanced or metastatic melanoma, renal cell carcinoma, hepatocellular carcinoma or head and neck squamous cell carcinoma were enrolled in the trial. Before TCR sequencing, CD4+ T cells and CD8+ T cells from peripheral blood were sorted into separate populations.

This sequence uses TRBV13 and TRBJ1-6; the D segment could be TRBD1, given 5 matching bases. The receptor was isolated from an adult with an advanced solid tumor such as melanoma, head and neck, liver or kidney cancer. Sequenced material: CD4+ or CD8+ T cells sorted from blood, taken in a trial of the OX40 agonist ivuxolimab. The CDR3 reads CASSLDRNNSPLHF. The nucleotide sequence reads TGTGCCAGCAGCCTCGACAGAAATAATTCACCCCTCCACTTT.